The present T cell receptor (beta chain) was sequenced within a study of T cells expressing NK-cell markers (TCRdb year 2020). Concerning the study at large: About eight donors provided sorted CD3+CD56+NKG2C+, CD3+CD56+NKG2C- and CD3+CD56-NKG2C+ T-cell subsets, whose TCR beta-chain repertoires were profiled. Seven of the eight sequenced donors were HCMV-seropositive and one was HCMV-seronegative. The eight sequenced donors were randomly selected healthy volunteers, three men and five women. The libraries were sequenced on Illumina HiSeq 2000/2500, MiSeq or NextSeq, producing 2 x 150 bp reads. Study-wide conclusions, independent of this receptor: Whether the expanded NKG2C-expressing T cell clones were specific for HCMV antigens remained unclear. In roughly 6 donors, the dominant CD3+CD56+NKG2C+ clonotypes ranked among the top 10 CD8+ clonotypes, making up about 1.0-7.5% of CD8+ T cells. Those dominant clonotypes were again the most abundant among CD3+CD56-NKG2C+ cells in a handful of donors, at about 28.3-65%.

The germline V gene (reference sequence) yields LNHNV for CDR1 and YYDKDF for CDR2. Counted from cysteine to phenylalanine, this CDR3 has 16 amino acids. No DNA is recorded. Regarding this clonotype: Its antigen remains undetermined.

The data were produced on an Illumina HiSeq 2000. The TCR beta cDNA libraries were made using 5'RACE template switching, a step that added both a universal primer site and unique molecular identifiers. Priming for cDNA synthesis came from the TCR beta constant segment, and two successive PCR amplification steps followed. As for how the authors treated the data: MIGEC was used to demultiplex reads and group reads by UMI, and MiTCR was used to assemble and quantify clonotypes. To remove erroneous sequences, TCR cDNA sequences were retained only when supported by two or more reads. Downstream repertoire analysis used the tcR package, and clonotypes were matched across fractions by CDR3 nucleotide sequence plus V segment. VDJmatch was used to annotate antigen specificity against VDJdb, with one amino acid substitution allowed in CDR3. After the reads were reprocessed by TCRdb, one entry was made per CDR3 protein sequence, with no DNA. The V and J calls shown here were made by TCRdb, not taken from the authors' results. This sample's table contains under 600,000 distinct CDR3 sequences. About 1.5% of the sample is held by the ten biggest clonotypes.

To determine HCMV serostatus, a commercial ELISA kit was used to detect HCMV-specific IgG in serum. Peripheral blood mononuclear cells were isolated from blood by Ficoll density gradient centrifugation. The chain is made from TRBV15 and TRBJ2-3; lacking DNA, the TRBD1 call made by TCRdb goes unchecked. Sample: blood T cells: a sorted CD56 or NKG2C T cell subset, CD4+ or CD8+ T cells, or bulk PBMC T cells (not recorded which). This receptor was identified in a woman in her forties or fifties in good health. Donor details come from another sample of the same person, matched by shared clones. The CDR3 sequence is CATSRDFRGAFHTQYF.